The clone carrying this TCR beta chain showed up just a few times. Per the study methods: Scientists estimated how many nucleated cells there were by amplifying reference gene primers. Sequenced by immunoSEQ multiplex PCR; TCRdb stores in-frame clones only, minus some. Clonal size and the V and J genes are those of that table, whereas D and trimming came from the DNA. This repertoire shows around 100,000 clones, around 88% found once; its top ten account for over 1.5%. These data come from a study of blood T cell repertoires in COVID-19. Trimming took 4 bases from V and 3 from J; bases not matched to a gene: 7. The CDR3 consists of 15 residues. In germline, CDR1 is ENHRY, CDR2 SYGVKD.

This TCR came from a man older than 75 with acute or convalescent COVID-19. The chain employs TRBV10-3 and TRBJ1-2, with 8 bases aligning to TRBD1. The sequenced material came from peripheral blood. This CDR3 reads CAISATTGVDYGYTF. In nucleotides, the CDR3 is TGTGCCATCAGTGCCACGACAGGGGTAGACTATGGCTACACCTTC.